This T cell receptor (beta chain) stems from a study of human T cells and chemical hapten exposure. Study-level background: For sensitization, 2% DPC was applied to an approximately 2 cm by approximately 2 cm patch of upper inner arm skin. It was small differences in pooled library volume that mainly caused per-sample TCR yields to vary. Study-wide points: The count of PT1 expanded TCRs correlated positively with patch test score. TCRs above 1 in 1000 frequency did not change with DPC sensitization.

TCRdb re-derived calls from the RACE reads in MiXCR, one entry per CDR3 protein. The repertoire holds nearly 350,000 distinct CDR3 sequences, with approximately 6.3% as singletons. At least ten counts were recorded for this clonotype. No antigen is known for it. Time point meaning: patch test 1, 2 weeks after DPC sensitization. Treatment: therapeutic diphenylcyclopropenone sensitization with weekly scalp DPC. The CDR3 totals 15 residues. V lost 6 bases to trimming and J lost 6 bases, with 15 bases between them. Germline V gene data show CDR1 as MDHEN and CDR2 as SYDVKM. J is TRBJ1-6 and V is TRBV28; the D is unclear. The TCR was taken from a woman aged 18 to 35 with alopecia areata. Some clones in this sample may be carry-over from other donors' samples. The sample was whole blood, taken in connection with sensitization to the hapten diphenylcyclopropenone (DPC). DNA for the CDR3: TGTGCCAGCAGCTCCATTGGGTGGCGTAATTCACCCCTCCACTTT. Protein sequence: CASSSIGWRNSPLHF.